This T cell receptor beta chain is drawn from a study of radiation and T cells in renal cell carcinoma. Broader study findings: Baseline intratumoral clonotype presence is unknown without pretreatment biopsies.

In its sample, this clone was seen a few times. Its target is unknown. The time point denotes: blood 4 weeks post-SBRT, at nephrectomy. The treatment is: 15 Gy SBRT to primary tumor, nephrectomy 4 weeks later. Nephrectomy followed 15 Gy stereotactic body radiation by 4 weeks. Radiation-treated patients gave blood at baseline, week 2 and week 4. Only in-frame clones appear in the TCRdb table, and some are missing; sequencing was by immunoSEQ multiplex PCR. The repertoire holds tens of thousands of clones, with 85% as singletons. Source: blood, taken from a patient whose treatment included radiotherapy and nephrectomy. The TCR originated in a man aged 50 to 59 with renal cell carcinoma.

This chain's CDR3 is CASRKSWGSNQPQHF. The CDR3 DNA reads as TGTGCCAGCAGGAAGAGCTGGGGTAGCAATCAGCCCCAGCATTTT. V usage is TRBV2 and J usage is TRBJ1-5; D unresolved. From germline, CDR1 is SNHLY and CDR2 FYNNEI. Trimming removed 6 bases at V and 0 bases at J, with 12 bases between. The CDR3 contains 15 residues. Combining the CDR3 with reference TRBV2 and TRBJ1-5 gives the whole variable domain EPEVTQTPSHQVTQMGQEVILRCVPISNHLYFYWYRQILGQKVEFLVSFYNNEISEKSEIFDDQFSVERPDGSNFTLKIRSTKLEDSAMYFCASRKSWGSNQPQHFGDGTRLSIL.